This T cell receptor (beta chain) was captured in a study of long-term antiretroviral therapy in people with HIV. About the study: Of all samples, the earliest predate the 2015 immediate-ART recommendation by about a decade. Study results and caveats: Researchers lacked any data on ART adherence, viral resistance or therapy changes.

Researchers ran immunoSEQ v3.0 at survey level. Researchers set sequencing to target roughly 40,000-50,000 T-cell genomes per sample. Sequencing was performed with immunoSEQ multiplex PCR; in TCRdb, only in-frame clones are kept and a portion is missing. The table shows 20,000 to 25,000 clones, with more than 75% occurring only once. With 4 bases removed from V and 9 bases from J, the gap between germline ends came to 10 bases. Germline CDR1 reads MNHEY; CDR2 reads SVGAGI. The CDR3 sequence is 13 residues long. To note about this clone: The antigen is undetermined.

Per individual, the PBMC samples numbered at least one pre-ART and at least two post-ART. The receptor was derived from a middle-aged woman with HIV. The starting material was unsorted PBMCs, obtained 0.5 years after starting antiretroviral therapy. The V gene is TRBV6-5, the J gene TRBJ1-6; D is undetermined. The CDR3 is CASSSGLRSPLHF. CDR3 nucleotide sequence: TGTGCCAGCAGTTCCGGTCTCCGTTCACCCCTCCACTTT.